This entry lists 10 T cell receptor beta chains sequenced from one sample in a study of cytotoxic CD8 clonotypes in ibrutinib-treated CLL. TCRdb's table, derived via immunoSEQ multiplex PCR, lists solely in-frame clones and lacks some. The sample includes fewer than 300,000 clones, more than 70% seen only once; the top ten take roughly 5.7%. The sequencing used PBMCs, collected at disease progression, from a patient treated with ibrutinib. These receptors were obtained from a human donor with chronic lymphocytic leukemia.

This sequence joins TRBV13 and TRBJ2-7; the D gene is possibly TRBD2 (6 bases). Between the trimmed V and J ends, which lost 4 bases and 5 bases, there was a span of 18 bases. Germline V gene sequence: CDR1 PRHDT, CDR2 FYEKMQ (reference sequence). CDR3 length: 15 residues. In DNA form, the CDR3 reads TGTGCCAGCAGCTCGCCTAGCGATTCCCTTAACGAGCAGTACTTC. It translates to CASSSPSDSLNEQYF.

This sequence joins TRBV29-1 and TRBJ2-7; 7 bases match TRBD1. Germline values: CDR1 SQVTM, CDR2 ANQGSEA. CDR3 size: 15 residues. V was clipped by 5 bases and J by 3 bases; unmatched bases: 13. The CDR3, as DNA: TGCAGCGTTACCCGGTTTTCGGACAGGCGCTACGAGCAGTACTTC. It is translated as CSVTRFSDRRYEQYF.

This chain uses TRBV25-1 with TRBJ1-4; possible D gene TRBD1, 6 bases. The CDR3 is 15 residues long. The V end lost 2 bases, the J end lost 5 bases, and 12 bases lay between the germline ends. Germline V gene data show CDR1 as MGHDK and CDR2 as SYGVNS. CDR3 in DNA: TGTGCCAGCAGTGAACCGAGGGGGGGAAATGAAAAACTGTTTTTT. Translation: CASSEPRGGNEKLFF.

This chain connects TRBV6-5 to TRBJ1-2, with D tentatively TRBD1 (6 bases). V was pared by 5 bases and J by 7 bases, with 14 bases between. Germline CDR1 and CDR2: MNHEY and SVGAGI. The CDR3 spans 13 residues. In nucleotides, the CDR3 is TGTGCCAGCAGTAACAGGGTATCGTTTGGCTACACCTTC. Protein sequence: CASSNRVSFGYTF.

V usage is TRBV5-6 and J usage is TRBJ2-7; TRBD1 might be the D (5 bases). The germline V and J ends were trimmed by 6 bases and 5 bases, with 9 bases remaining between them. From germline, CDR1 is SGHDT and CDR2 YYEEEE. There are 11 residues in the CDR3. The CDR3 DNA is TGTGCCAGCAAGGGGATCGACGAGCAGTACTTC. This gives the protein CASKGIDEQYF.

The J gene is TRBJ2-2, the V gene TRBV11-2; TRBD1 aligns across 10 bases. The CDR3 spans 18 residues. Germline V CDR1 and CDR2: SGHAT, FQNNGV. The ends lost 5 bases at V and 5 bases at J; junction bases unmatched: 14. The CDR3 bases are TGTGCCAGCAGCCAAGGCGTCGGGACAGGGGTTTATACCGGGGAGCTGTTTTTT. As protein: CASSQGVGTGVYTGELFF.

The chain carries TRBV27 and TRBJ1-5; D remains ambiguous. Germline CDR1 MNHEY, CDR2 SMNVEV (reference sequence). Trimming removed 6 bases from V and 1 base from J, with 13 bases in between. CDR3 length: 15 residues. CDR3 nucleotides: TGTGCCAGCAGGCCCGTCGGGGAGAGCAATCAGCCCCAGCATTTT. Protein product: CASRPVGESNQPQHF.

This sequence joins TRBV2 and TRBJ2-7; D call uncertain. CDR1 SNHLY and CDR2 FYNNEI come from the germline V gene. This CDR3 is built from 12 residues. The V and J ends lost 6 bases and 3 bases respectively, with 9 bases between them. DNA of the CDR3: TGTGCCAGCAGGGGTCCCAACTACGAGCAGTACTTC. It yields the protein CASRGPNYEQYF.

This rearrangement joins TRBV25-1 to TRBJ2-7; maybe TRBD1 (5 bases). The CDR3 extends over 13 amino acids. Deletions cut 5 bases from V and 6 bases from J, with 14 bases between. CDR1 and CDR2 (germline): MGHDK, SYGVNS. CDR3 nucleotide sequence: TGTGCCAGCAGTAGGTCAGGGAAAAGCGAGCAGTACTTC. Protein sequence: CASSRSGKSEQYF.

The CDR3: CASSLVAGYTDTQYF. The CDR3 nucleotides are TGTGCCAGCAGCTTGGTAGCGGGTTACACAGATACGCAGTATTTT. The rearrangement links TRBV5-6 to TRBJ2-3; 7 nucleotides agree with TRBD2. CDR1 SGHDT and CDR2 YYEEEE come from the germline V gene. V dropped 0 bases and J dropped 2; count of bases not matched to a gene: 3. The CDR3 spans 15 residues.